This T cell receptor beta chain was identified in a study of T cell responses to AZD1222 COVID-19 vaccine. This table comes from immunoSEQ multiplex PCR, and its TCRdb copy is limited to in-frame clones, with some not included. Of approximately 46,000 clones in the sample, roughly 89% were seen once. Overall study findings and caveats: Among spike-specific TCRs, nearly half reportedly target unmutated variant regions. Baseline seropositivity occurred in only six AZD1222 recipients. CD4 TCRs covered the whole spike, strongest at regions 160-218 and 743-854.

This clone was observed a single time. The target antigen is unknown. Germline V gene lookup returns CDR1 DFQATT and CDR2 SNEGSKA (reference sequence). The CDR3 contains 11 residues. Trimming removed 6 bases at V and 2 bases at J, with 6 bases between. Recipients boosted at about 4 weeks or about 12 weeks are pooled. This TCR was sampled from an adult who received the AZD1222 COVID-19 vaccine. Sample: peripheral blood, taken 28 days after the second AZD1222 dose. The rearrangement uses TRBV20-1 and TRBJ2-3, with D uncertain. CDR3 in amino acids: CSATYTDTQYF. CDR3 DNA: TGCAGTGCCACCTACACAGATACGCAGTATTTT.